This paragraph reports one T cell receptor beta chain. Using immunoSEQ multiplex PCR, the repertoire was profiled, and TCRdb retains in-frame clones only, with some absent. Of around 60,000 clones listed, 75% to 85% are singletons. CDR3 length: 15 amino acids. This specimen comes from a study of blood T cell repertoires in COVID-19. The source material was peripheral blood. This chain joins TRBV1 and TRBJ1-1; TRBD1 is taken as the D call from the table, unchecked against the DNA. TRBV1 is described as a pseudogene. The source is a woman aged 60-75 years with acute or convalescent COVID-19. The chain's CDR3 is CTSSPDRGSNTEAFF. DNA of the CDR3: TGCACCAGCAGCCCCGACAGGGGCTCGAACACTGAAGCTTTCTTT.